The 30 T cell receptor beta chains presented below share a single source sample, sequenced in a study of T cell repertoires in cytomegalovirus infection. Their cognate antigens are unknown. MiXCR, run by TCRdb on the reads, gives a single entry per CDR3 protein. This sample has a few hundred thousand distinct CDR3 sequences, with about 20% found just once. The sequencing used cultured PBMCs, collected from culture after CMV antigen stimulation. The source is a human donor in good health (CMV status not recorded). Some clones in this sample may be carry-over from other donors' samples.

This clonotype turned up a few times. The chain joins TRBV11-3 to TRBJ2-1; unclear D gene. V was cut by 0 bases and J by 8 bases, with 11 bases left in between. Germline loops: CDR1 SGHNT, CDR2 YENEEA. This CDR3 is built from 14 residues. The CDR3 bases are TGTGCCAGCAGCTTAGATCCCGCATCTGATGAGCAGTTCTTC. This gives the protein CASSLDPASDEQFF. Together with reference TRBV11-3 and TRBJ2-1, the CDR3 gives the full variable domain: EAGVVQSPRYKIIEKKQPVAFWCNPISGHNTLYWYLQNLGQGPELLIRYENEEAVDDSQLPKDRFSAERLKGVDSTLKIQPAELGDSAVYLCASSLDPASDEQFFGPGTRLTVL.

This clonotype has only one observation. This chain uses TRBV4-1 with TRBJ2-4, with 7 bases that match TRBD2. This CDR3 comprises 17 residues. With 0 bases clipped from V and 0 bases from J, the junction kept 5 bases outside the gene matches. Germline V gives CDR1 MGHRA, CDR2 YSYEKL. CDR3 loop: CASSQDGAGLAKNIQYF. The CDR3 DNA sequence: TGCGCCAGCAGCCAAGATGGAGCGGGACTAGCCAAAAACATTCAGTACTTC.

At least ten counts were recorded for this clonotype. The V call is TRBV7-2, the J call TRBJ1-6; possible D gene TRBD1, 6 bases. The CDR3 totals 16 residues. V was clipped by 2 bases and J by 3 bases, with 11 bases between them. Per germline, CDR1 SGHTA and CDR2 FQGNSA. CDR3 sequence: CASSLFGQSYNSPLHF. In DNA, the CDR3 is TGTGCCAGCAGCTTATTCGGACAGAGCTATAATTCACCCCTCCACTTT.

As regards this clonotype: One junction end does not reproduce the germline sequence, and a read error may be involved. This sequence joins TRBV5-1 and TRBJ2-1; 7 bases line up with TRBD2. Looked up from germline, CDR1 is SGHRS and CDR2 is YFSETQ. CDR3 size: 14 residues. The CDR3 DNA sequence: TGTGCCAGCAGCTTAGCGGGTACCTACAATGAGCAGTTCTTC. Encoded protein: CASSLAGTYNEQFF. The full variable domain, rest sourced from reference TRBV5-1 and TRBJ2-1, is KAGVTQTPRYLIKTRGQQVTLSCSPISGHRSVSWYQQTPGQGLQFLFEYFSETQRNKGNFPGRFSGRQFSNSRSEMNVSTLELGDSALYLCASSLAGTYNEQFFGPGTRLTVL.

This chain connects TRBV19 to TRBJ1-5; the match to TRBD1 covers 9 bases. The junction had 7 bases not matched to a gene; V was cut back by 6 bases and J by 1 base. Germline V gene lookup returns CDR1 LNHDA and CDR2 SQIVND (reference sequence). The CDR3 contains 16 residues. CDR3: CASRTGGTGSNQPQHF. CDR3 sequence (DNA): TGTGCCAGTAGAACAGGGGGCACTGGAAGCAATCAGCCCCAGCATTTT.

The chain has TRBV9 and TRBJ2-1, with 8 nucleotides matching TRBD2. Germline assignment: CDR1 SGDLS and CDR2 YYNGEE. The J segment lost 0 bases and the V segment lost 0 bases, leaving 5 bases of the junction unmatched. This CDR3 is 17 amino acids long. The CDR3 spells CASSVVSAGGSYNEQFF. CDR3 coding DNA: TGTGCCAGCAGCGTAGTTTCCGCGGGGGGCTCCTACAATGAGCAGTTCTTC.

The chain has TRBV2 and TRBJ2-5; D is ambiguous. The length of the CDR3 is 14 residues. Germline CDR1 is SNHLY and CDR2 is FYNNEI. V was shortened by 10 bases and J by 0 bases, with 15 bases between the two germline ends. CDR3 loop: CATTPQVYQETQYF. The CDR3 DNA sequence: TGTGCCACTACCCCGCAGGTGTACCAAGAGACCCAGTACTTC.

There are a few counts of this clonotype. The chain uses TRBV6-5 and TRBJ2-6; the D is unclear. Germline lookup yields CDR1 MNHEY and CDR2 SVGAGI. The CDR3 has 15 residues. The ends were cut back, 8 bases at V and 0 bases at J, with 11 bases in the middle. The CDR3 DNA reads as TGTGCCAGCCAAGTGGGAAGCTCTGGGGCCAACGTCCTGACTTTC. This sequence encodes CASQVGSSGANVLTF.

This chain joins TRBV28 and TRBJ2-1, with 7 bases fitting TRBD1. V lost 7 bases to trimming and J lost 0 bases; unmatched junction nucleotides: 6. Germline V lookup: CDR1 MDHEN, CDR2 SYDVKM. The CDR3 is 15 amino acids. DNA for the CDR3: TGTGCCAGCAAACCGACAGGGAGCTCCTACAATGAGCAGTTCTTC. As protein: CASKPTGSSYNEQFF. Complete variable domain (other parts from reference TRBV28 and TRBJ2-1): DVKVTQSSRYLVKRTGEKVFLECVQDMDHENMFWYRQDPGLGLRLIYFSYDVKMKEKGDIPEGYSVSREKKERFSLILESASTNQTSMYLCASKPTGSSYNEQFFGPGTRLTVL.

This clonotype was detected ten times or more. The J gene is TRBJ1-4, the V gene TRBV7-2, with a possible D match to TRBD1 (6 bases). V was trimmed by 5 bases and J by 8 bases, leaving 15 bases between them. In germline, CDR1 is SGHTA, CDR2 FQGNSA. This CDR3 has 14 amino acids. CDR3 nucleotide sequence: TGTGCCAGCAGCCGCGGACAGACGGGGGAAAAACTGTTTTTT. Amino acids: CASSRGQTGEKLFF.

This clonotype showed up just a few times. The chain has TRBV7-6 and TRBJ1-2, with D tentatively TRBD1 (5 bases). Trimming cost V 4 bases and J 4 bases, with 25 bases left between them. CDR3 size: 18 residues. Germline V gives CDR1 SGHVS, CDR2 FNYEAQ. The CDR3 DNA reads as TGTGCCAGCAGCTCCGTAAAAAAGGTTCGGGACGGTCCCTATGGCTACACCTTC. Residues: CASSSVKKVRDGPYGYTF.

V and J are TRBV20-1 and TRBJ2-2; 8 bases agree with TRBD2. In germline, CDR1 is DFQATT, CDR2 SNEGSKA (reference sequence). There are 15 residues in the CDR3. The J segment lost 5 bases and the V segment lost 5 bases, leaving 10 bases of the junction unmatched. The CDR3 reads CSAPNAGGGTGELFF. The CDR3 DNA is TGCAGTGCTCCCAACGCGGGAGGTGGTACCGGGGAGCTGTTTTTT.

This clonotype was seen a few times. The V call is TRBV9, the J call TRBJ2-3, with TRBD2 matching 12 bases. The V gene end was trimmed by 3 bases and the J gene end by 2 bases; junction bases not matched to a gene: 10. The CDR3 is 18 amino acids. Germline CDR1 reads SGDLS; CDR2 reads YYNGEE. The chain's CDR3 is CASSARIGLAGSTDTQYF. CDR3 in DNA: TGTGCCAGCAGCGCACGCATTGGACTAGCGGGGTCCACAGATACGCAGTATTTT.

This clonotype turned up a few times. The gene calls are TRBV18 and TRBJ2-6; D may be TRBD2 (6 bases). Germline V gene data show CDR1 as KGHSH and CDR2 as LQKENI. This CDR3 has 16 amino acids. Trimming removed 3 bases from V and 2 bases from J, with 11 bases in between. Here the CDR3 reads CASSPGGQAGANVLTF. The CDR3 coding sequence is TGTGCCAGCTCACCGGGGGGTCAAGCTGGGGCCAACGTCCTGACTTTC.

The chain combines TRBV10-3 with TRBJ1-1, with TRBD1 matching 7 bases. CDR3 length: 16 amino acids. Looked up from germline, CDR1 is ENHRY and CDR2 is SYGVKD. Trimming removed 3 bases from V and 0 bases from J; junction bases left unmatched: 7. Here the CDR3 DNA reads TGTGCCATCAGTGATCCAGGGACAGTCCTGAACACTGAAGCTTTCTTT. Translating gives CAISDPGTVLNTEAFF.

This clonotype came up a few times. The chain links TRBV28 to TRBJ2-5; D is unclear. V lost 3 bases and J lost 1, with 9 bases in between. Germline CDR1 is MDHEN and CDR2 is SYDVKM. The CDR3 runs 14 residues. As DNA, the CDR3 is TGTGCCAGCAGTTTGAGTCGATCCCAAGAGACCCAGTACTTC. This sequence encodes CASSLSRSQETQYF.

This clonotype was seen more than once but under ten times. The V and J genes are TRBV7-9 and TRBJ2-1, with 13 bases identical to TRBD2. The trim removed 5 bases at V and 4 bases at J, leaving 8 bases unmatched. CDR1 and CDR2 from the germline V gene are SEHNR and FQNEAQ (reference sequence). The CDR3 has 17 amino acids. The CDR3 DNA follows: TGTGCCAGCAGCCCTTCCGGGACTAGCGGGACATACAATGAGCAGTTCTTC. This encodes CASSPSGTSGTYNEQFF. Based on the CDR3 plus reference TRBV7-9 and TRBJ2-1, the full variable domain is DTGVSQNPRHKITKRGQNVTFRCDPISEHNRLYWYRQTLGQGPEFLTYFQNEAQLEKSRLLSDRFSAERPKGSFSTLEIQRTEQGDSAMYLCASSPSGTSGTYNEQFFGPGTRLTVL.

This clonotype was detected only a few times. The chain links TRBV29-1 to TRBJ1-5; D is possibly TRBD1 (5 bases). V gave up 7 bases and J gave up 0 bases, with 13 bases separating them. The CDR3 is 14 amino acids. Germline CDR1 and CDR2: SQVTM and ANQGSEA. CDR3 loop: CSAATDNSNQPQHF. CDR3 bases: TGCAGCGCGGCGACAGACAATAGCAATCAGCCCCAGCATTTT. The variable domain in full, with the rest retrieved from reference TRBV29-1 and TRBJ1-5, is SAVISQKPSRDICQRGTSLTIQCQVDSQVTMMFWYRQQPGQSLTLIATANQGSEATYESGFVIDKFPISRPNLTFSTLTVSNMSPEDSSIYLCSAATDNSNQPQHFGDGTRLSIL.

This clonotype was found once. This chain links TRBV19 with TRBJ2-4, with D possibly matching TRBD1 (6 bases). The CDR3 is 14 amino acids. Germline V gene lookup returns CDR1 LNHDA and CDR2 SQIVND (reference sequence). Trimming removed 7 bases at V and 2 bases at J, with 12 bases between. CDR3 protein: CASNRDISKNIQYF. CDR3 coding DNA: TGTGCCAGTAACCGGGACATATCCAAAAACATTCAGTACTTC.

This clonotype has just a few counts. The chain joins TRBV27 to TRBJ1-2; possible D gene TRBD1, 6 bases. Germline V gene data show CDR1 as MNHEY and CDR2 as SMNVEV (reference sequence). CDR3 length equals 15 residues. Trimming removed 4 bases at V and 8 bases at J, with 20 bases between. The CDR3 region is CASSSAITGFRGYTF. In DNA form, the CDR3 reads TGTGCCAGCAGTTCCGCGATTACAGGGTTCAGGGGCTACACCTTC.

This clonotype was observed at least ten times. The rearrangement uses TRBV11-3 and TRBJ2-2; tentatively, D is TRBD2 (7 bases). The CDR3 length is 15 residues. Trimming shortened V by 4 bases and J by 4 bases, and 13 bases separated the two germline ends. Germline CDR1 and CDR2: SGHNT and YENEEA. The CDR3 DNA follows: TGTGCCAGCAGCTCCGGGGGGCCGAGCACCGGGGAGCTGTTTTTT. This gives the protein CASSSGGPSTGELFF.

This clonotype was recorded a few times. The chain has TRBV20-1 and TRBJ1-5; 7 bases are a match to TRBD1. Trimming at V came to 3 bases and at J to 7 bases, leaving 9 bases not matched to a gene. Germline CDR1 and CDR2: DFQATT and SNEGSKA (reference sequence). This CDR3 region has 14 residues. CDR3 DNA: TGCAGTGCTAGGTCACAGGGGATTGGCCAGCCCCAGCATTTT. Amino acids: CSARSQGIGQPQHF.

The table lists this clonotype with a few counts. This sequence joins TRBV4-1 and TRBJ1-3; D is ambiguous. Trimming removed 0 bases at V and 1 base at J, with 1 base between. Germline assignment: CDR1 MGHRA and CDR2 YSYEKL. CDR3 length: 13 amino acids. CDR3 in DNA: TGCGCCAGCAGCCAAGAGTCTGGAAACACCATATATTTT. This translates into CASSQESGNTIYF.

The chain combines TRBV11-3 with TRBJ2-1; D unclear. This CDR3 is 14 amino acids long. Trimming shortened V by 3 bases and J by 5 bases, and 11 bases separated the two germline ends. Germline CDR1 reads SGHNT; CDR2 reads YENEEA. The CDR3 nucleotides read TGTGCCAGCAGCTTGGAAATGCTAGACAATGAGCAGTTCTTC. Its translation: CASSLEMLDNEQFF.

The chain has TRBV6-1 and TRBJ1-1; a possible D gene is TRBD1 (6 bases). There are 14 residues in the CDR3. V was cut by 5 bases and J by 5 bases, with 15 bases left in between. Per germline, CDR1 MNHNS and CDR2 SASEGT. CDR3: CASSYTRGGTEAFF. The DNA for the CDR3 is TGTGCCAGCAGTTATACCAGGGGCGGAACTGAAGCTTTCTTT.

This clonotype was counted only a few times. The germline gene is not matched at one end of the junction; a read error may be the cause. CDR3 sequence reads: CASSQERGTGLIF. CDR3 nucleotide sequence: TGCGCCAGCAGCCAAGAAAGGGGGACAGGGTTGATTTTT. V gene TRBV4-3 combines with J gene TRBJ1-4, with TRBD1 matching 9 bases. This CDR3 is built from 13 residues. Germline V gene data show CDR1 as LGHNA and CDR2 as YSLEER.

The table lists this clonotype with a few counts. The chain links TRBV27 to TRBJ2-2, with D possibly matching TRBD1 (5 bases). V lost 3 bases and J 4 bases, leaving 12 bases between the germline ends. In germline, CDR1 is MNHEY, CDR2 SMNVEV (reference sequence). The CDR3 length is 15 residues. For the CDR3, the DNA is TGTGCCAGCAGTTTCGGCAGGGATTTCACCGGGGAGCTGTTTTTT. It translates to CASSFGRDFTGELFF.

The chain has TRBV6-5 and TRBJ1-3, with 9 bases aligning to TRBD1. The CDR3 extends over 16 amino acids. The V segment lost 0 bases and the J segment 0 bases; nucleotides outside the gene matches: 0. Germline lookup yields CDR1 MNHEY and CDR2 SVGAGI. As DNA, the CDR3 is TGTGCCAGCAGTTACTCGGGACAGGGCTCTGGAAACACCATATATTTT. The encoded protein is CASSYSGQGSGNTIYF.

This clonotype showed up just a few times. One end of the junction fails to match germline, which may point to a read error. The DNA of the CDR3 is TGTGCCAGCAGCTTGAGTCGACAGGAGGTCGTTTTT. Translating it yields CASSLSRQEVVF. The V gene is TRBV5-4, the J gene TRBJ2-2, with D tentatively TRBD1 (6 bases). CDR3 length: 12 amino acids. Per the germline V gene, CDR1 is SGHNT and CDR2 is YYREEE (reference sequence).

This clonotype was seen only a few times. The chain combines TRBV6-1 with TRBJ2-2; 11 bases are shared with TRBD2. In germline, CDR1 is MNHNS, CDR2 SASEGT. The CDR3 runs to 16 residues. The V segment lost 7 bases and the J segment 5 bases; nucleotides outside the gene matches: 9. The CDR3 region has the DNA TGTGCCAGCACTGTCGTGGTAGCGGGAGGGACCGGGGAGCTGTTTTTT. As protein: CASTVVVAGGTGELFF.